This TCR beta chain was sequenced for a study of monozygotic twins with inflammatory bowel disease. Study observations and caveats: Immunosuppressive treatment differences may have increased patient repertoire variability.

One blood sample of 2 to 2.5 ml was taken from each donor. Germline lookup yields CDR1 MNHNS and CDR2 SASEGT. This CDR3 has 17 residues. After re-calling the 5' RACE reads, TCRdb lists one entry per CDR3 protein, DNA absent. With some 170,000 distinct CDR3 sequences in the sample, the ten largest clones hold over 2.5%. Comment on this clonotype: Its specificity is unknown.

This sequence joins TRBV6-1 and TRBJ1-2; there is no DNA to check the TCRdb D call of TRBD1. The receptor was derived from a human donor with ulcerative colitis or Crohn's disease, or a healthy co-twin of an affected twin (not recorded which). The source material was blood. The CDR3 here is CASSAGRTFLPNYGYTF.